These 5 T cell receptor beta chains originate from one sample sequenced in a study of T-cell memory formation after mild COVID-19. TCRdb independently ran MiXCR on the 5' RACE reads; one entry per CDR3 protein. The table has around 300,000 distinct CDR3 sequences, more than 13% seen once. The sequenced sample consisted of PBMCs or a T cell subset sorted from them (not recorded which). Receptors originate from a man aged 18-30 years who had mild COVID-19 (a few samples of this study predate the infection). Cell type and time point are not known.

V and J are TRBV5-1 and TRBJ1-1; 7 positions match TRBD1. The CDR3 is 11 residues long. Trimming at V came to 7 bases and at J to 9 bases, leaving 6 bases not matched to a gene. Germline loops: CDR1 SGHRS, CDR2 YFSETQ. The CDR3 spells CASGTEAQAFF. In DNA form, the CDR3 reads TGCGCCAGCGGGACAGAGGCCCAAGCTTTCTTT.

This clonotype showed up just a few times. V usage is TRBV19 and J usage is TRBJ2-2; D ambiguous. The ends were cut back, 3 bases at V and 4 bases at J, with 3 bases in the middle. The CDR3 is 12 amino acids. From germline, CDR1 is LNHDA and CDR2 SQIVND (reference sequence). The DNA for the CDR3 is TGTGCCAGTAGTATCAGCACCGGGGAGCTGTTTTTT. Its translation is CASSISTGELFF.

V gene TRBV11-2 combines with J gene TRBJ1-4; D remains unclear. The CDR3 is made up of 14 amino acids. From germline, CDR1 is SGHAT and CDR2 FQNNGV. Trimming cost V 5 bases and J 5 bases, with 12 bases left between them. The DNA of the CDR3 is TGTGCCAGCAGCCCTTGGGCGGGAAATGAAAAACTGTTTTTT. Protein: CASSPWAGNEKLFF.

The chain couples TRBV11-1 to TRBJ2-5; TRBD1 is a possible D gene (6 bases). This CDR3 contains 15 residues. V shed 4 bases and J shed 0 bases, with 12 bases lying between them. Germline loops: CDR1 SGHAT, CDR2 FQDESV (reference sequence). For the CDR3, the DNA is TGTGCCAGCAGCTCCAGAAGGGGGAACCAAGAGACCCAGTACTTC. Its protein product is CASSSRRGNQETQYF.

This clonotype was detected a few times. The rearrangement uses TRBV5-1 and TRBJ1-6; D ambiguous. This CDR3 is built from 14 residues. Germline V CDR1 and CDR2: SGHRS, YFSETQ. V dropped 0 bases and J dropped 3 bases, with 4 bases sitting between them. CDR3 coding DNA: TGCGCCAGCAGCTTGGGAAGCTATAATTCACCCCTCCACTTT. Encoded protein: CASSLGSYNSPLHF.